What follows are 26 T cell receptor beta chains derived from one specimen sequenced in a study of T cell responses to AZD1222 COVID-19 vaccine. Data came from immunoSEQ multiplex PCR; TCRdb stores just in-frame clones and leaves some out. The sample has more than 150,000 clones, under 95% seen once. Sequenced material: peripheral blood, taken on day 0 of AZD1222 vaccination. The receptors come from an adult in good health.

The chain combines TRBV7-9 with TRBJ1-5; D unclear. V was clipped by 2 bases and J by 12 bases, with 8 bases between them. This CDR3 region has 11 residues. The germline V gene encodes CDR1 SEHNR and CDR2 FQNEAQ (reference sequence). The CDR3 DNA reads as TGTGCCAGCAGCTTACTCGGGAGCCAGCATTTT. Amino acids: CASSLLGSQHF.

This chain links TRBV2 with TRBJ2-7; D is unclear. Trimming removed 5 bases at V and 3 bases at J, with 5 bases between. Per the germline V gene, CDR1 is SNHLY and CDR2 is FYNNEI. CDR3 size: 11 residues. CDR3: CASSWYYEQYF. CDR3 nucleotides: TGTGCCAGCAGTTGGTACTACGAGCAGTACTTC.

The chain links TRBV5-1 to TRBJ2-2; 8 bases match TRBD2. Germline V gene sequence: CDR1 SGHRS, CDR2 YFSETQ. J was trimmed by 3 bases and V by 7 bases; bases with no gene match: 11. The length of the CDR3 is 16 residues. Here the CDR3 DNA reads TGCGCCAGCTGCCCTCAGCGGGAGATACACACCGGGGAGCTGTTTTTT. This encodes CASCPQREIHTGELFF.

V usage is TRBV29-1 and J usage is TRBJ2-7, with TRBD2 matching 7 bases. This CDR3 has 16 amino acids. With V trimmed by 4 bases and J by 2 bases, 14 bases remained unmatched. Per germline, CDR1 SQVTM and CDR2 ANQGSEA. As DNA, the CDR3 is TGCAGCGTTGCGGGACCCGATAGCGGGCGAACCTACGAGCAGTACTTC. It codes for CSVAGPDSGRTYEQYF.

V and J are TRBV28 and TRBJ2-1, with 14 bases lining up with TRBD2. The ends lost 6 bases at V and 7 bases at J; junction bases unmatched: 8. CDR1 is MDHEN, CDR2 SYDVKM, per germline. This CDR3 has 16 residues. CDR3 in DNA: TGTGCCAGCAGCCGACTAGCGGGAGGGCCTCTAAATGAGCAGTTCTTC. Amino acid sequence: CASSRLAGGPLNEQFF.

The V and J genes are TRBV19 and TRBJ2-1; 8 nucleotides line up with TRBD2. Germline loops: CDR1 LNHDA, CDR2 SQIVND (reference sequence). The CDR3 extends over 16 amino acids. The V segment lost 5 bases and the J segment 8 bases; nucleotides outside the gene matches: 14. The CDR3 coding sequence is TGTGCCAGTAGTCACCCTGGGTCCAGCGGGAGTGATGAGCAGTTCTTC. This sequence encodes CASSHPGSSGSDEQFF. Combining the CDR3 with reference TRBV19 and TRBJ2-1 gives the whole variable domain DGGITQSPKYLFRKEGQNVTLSCEQNLNHDAMYWYRQDPGQGLRLIYYSQIVNDFQKGDIAEGYSVSREKKESFPLTVTSAQKNPTAFYLCASSHPGSSGSDEQFFGPGTRLTVL.

The chain carries TRBV6-5 and TRBJ2-7; no definite D call. Trimming shortened V by 0 bases and J by 4 bases, and 10 bases separated the two germline ends. CDR1 and CDR2 (germline): MNHEY, SVGAGI. This CDR3 has 14 residues. DNA of the CDR3: TGTGCCAGCAGTTACTCGATCGGAGTTTACGAGCAGTACTTC. It codes for CASSYSIGVYEQYF.

The rearrangement links TRBV18 to TRBJ1-5; TRBD1 agrees at 9 bases. This CDR3 is 15 amino acids long. V dropped 0 bases and J dropped 6; count of bases not matched to a gene: 3. In germline, CDR1 is KGHSH, CDR2 LQKENI. CDR3 region: CASSPPGQGSQPQHF. For the CDR3, the DNA is TGTGCCAGCTCACCACCGGGACAGGGTAGTCAGCCCCAGCATTTT.

V gene TRBV6-5 combines with J gene TRBJ1-6; possible D gene TRBD1, 5 bases. V lost 2 bases, J lost 9 bases, and 14 bases lay in between. Germline loops: CDR1 MNHEY, CDR2 SVGAGI. CDR3 length: 15 residues. For the CDR3, the DNA is TGTGCCAGCAGTTACGGGGGGTCGTGGGGTTCACCCCTCCACTTT. As protein: CASSYGGSWGSPLHF.

The rearrangement joins TRBV5-1 to TRBJ2-7; D remains ambiguous. The CDR3 has 12 amino acids. V was cut by 1 base and J by 4 bases, with 6 bases left in between. CDR1 and CDR2 (germline): SGHRS, YFSETQ. CDR3 sequence: CASSLKGYEQYF. The CDR3 DNA is TGCGCCAGCAGCTTGAAGGGATACGAGCAGTACTTC.

The chain combines TRBV7-9 with TRBJ2-7, with D possibly TRBD2 on 6 matching bases. The germline CDR1 and CDR2 sequences are SEHNR and FQNEAQ (reference sequence). Trimming left V 0 bases short and J 1 base short, with 7 bases between. This CDR3 spans 14 amino acids. The CDR3 nucleotides are TGTGCCAGCAGCTTAGCGGGACTTTCCTACGAGCAGTACTTC. It specifies CASSLAGLSYEQYF.

The rearrangement joins TRBV4-1 to TRBJ2-4; perhaps TRBD2 as D (5 bases). Trimming stripped 0 bases from V and 1 base from J, with 13 bases between. Germline V gene data show CDR1 as MGHRA and CDR2 as YSYEKL. The CDR3 extends over 17 amino acids. The CDR3 sequence: CASSQDSPWEAKNIQYF. DNA of the CDR3: TGCGCCAGCAGCCAAGATAGCCCCTGGGAGGCCAAAAACATTCAGTACTTC.

Notes on this clone: Other DNA variants within this sample encode the same CDR3. This chain links TRBV5-1 with TRBJ2-7; D gene ambiguous. CDR3 length equals 13 residues. Germline V lookup: CDR1 SGHRS, CDR2 YFSETQ. The V end was cut by 0 bases, the J end by 1 base, with 5 bases between. Here the CDR3 reads CASSLEGSYEQYF. The CDR3 bases are TGCGCCAGCAGCTTGGAAGGGTCCTACGAGCAGTACTTC.

The J gene is TRBJ2-2, the V gene TRBV28; the D call may be TRBD1 or TRBD2 (6 bases each). CDR1 is MDHEN and CDR2 is SYDVKM in the germline V gene. The CDR3 is 13 amino acids. Between the trimmed V and J ends, which lost 3 bases and 6 bases, there was a span of 8 bases. CDR3: CASSLGGPGELFF. CDR3 sequence (DNA): TGTGCCAGCAGTTTGGGGGGCCCCGGGGAGCTGTTTTTT.

A single count supports this clone. The chain links TRBV7-3 to TRBJ2-3; no clear D. CDR3 length equals 13 residues. The V gene lost 1 base and the J gene lost 5 bases, with 7 bases spanning the gap. Germline V CDR1 and CDR2: SGHTA, FQGTGA. The CDR3 spells CASSLNGVDTQYF. DNA of the CDR3: TGTGCCAGCAGCTTAAATGGGGTAGATACGCAGTATTTT. Full variable domain (outside the CDR3, taken from reference TRBV7-3 and TRBJ2-3): GAGVSQTPSNKVTEKGKYVELRCDPISGHTALYWYRQSLGQGPEFLIYFQGTGAADDSGLPNDRFFAVRPEGSVSTLKIQRTERGDSAVYLCASSLNGVDTQYFGPGTRLTVL.

The V gene is TRBV28, the J gene TRBJ1-5; 8 nucleotides match TRBD1. Germline CDR1 MDHEN, CDR2 SYDVKM. CDR3 length: 13 amino acids. Trimming at V came to 7 bases and at J to 4 bases, leaving 3 bases not matched to a gene. CDR3 sequence (DNA): TGTGCCAGCACCTGGACAGGGAATCAGCCCCAGCATTTT. Encoded protein: CASTWTGNQPQHF.

The gene calls are TRBV27 and TRBJ1-5; D uncertain. Trimming stripped 1 base from V and 4 bases from J, with 14 bases between. Germline V gene data show CDR1 as MNHEY and CDR2 as SMNVEV (reference sequence). The CDR3 sequence is 16 residues long. The CDR3 sequence: CASSLFTPQKNQPQHF. CDR3 sequence (DNA): TGTGCCAGCAGTTTATTCACCCCCCAGAAGAATCAGCCCCAGCATTTT.

The chain carries TRBV4-1 and TRBJ2-3, with 11 bases identical to TRBD2. Trimming at V came to 9 bases and at J to 5 bases, leaving 7 bases not matched to a gene. The length of the CDR3 is 14 residues. Germline loops: CDR1 MGHRA, CDR2 YSYEKL. The CDR3 DNA reads as TGCGCCAGGATAGCGGGAGGGCCTGAAGATACGCAGTATTTT. Protein: CARIAGGPEDTQYF.

The CDR3 loop is CTSSRLAGVVVTQYF. DNA of the CDR3: TGCACCAGCAGCCGACTAGCGGGAGTGGTAGTTACGCAGTATTTT. The V call is TRBV1, the J call TRBJ2-3; the table calls TRBD2, which could not be checked here. TRBV1 constitutes a pseudogene. This CDR3 region has 15 residues.

The genes are TRBV10-3 and TRBJ2-1; either TRBD1 or TRBD2 may fit D (6 bases each). CDR3 size: 16 residues. Germline-derived CDR1 and CDR2 are ENHRY and SYGVKD. V was shortened by 4 bases and J by 3 bases, with 16 bases between the two germline ends. CDR3 coding DNA: TGTGCCATCAGTGTGACCTTAGGGGGACTCTACAATGAGCAGTTCTTC. Translation gives CAISVTLGGLYNEQFF.

J is TRBJ1-1 and V is TRBV27; 8 positions match TRBD1. Germline CDR1 MNHEY, CDR2 SMNVEV (reference sequence). CDR3 size: 14 residues. V was pared by 3 bases and J by 7 bases, with 7 bases of the junction left unmatched. The CDR3 here is CASSFGTGGLEAFF. CDR3 nucleotides: TGTGCCAGCAGTTTCGGAACAGGGGGACTTGAAGCTTTCTTT.

The rearrangement joins TRBV7-9 to TRBJ2-7, with D maybe TRBD1 (5 bases). Trimming took off 2 bases at V and 4 bases at J, with 6 bases between the two ends. CDR1 and CDR2 (germline): SEHNR, FQNEAQ (reference sequence). The CDR3 covers 12 residues. CDR3 in DNA: TGTGCCAGCAGCTTAACAGGATACGAGCAGTACTTC. It translates to CASSLTGYEQYF.

The chain combines TRBV5-1 with TRBJ2-7, with 7 bases that match TRBD1. The ends lost 5 bases at V and 2 bases at J; junction bases unmatched: 1. This CDR3 has 12 amino acids. From germline, CDR1 is SGHRS and CDR2 YFSETQ. The CDR3: CASRGQAYEQYF. The CDR3 region has the DNA TGCGCCAGCAGAGGACAGGCCTACGAGCAGTACTTC.

V is TRBV12-5 and J is TRBJ2-1; 11 bases fit TRBD2. V shed 1 base, J shed 4 bases, and the junction held 6 bases outside the gene matches. The CDR3 has 17 amino acids. Germline V lookup: CDR1 LGHNT, CDR2 FRNRAP. CDR3: CASGLGTSGPRYNEQFF. CDR3 in DNA: TGTGCTAGTGGTTTGGGGACTAGCGGGCCTCGGTACAATGAGCAGTTCTTC.

Note on this clone: Distinct nucleotide sequences in the sample also encode this CDR3. The CDR3 spells CASRGSGNTIYF. In DNA, the CDR3 is TGCGCCAGCAGGGGCTCTGGAAACACCATATATTTT. The chain carries TRBV5-1 and TRBJ1-3; no definite D call. Germline CDR1 is SGHRS and CDR2 is YFSETQ. V shed 5 bases and J shed 0 bases, with 3 bases lying between them. The CDR3 is 12 residues long.

This chain joins TRBV27 and TRBJ2-7, with 9 positions matching TRBD2. V was clipped by 6 bases and J by 5 bases; unmatched bases: 8. The germline gives CDR1 MNHEY, CDR2 SMNVEV (reference sequence). The CDR3 loop spans 14 amino acids. CDR3 DNA: TGTGCCAGCAGCCCGGGACTAGCCCCCCACGAGCAGTACTTC. Encoded protein: CASSPGLAPHEQYF.